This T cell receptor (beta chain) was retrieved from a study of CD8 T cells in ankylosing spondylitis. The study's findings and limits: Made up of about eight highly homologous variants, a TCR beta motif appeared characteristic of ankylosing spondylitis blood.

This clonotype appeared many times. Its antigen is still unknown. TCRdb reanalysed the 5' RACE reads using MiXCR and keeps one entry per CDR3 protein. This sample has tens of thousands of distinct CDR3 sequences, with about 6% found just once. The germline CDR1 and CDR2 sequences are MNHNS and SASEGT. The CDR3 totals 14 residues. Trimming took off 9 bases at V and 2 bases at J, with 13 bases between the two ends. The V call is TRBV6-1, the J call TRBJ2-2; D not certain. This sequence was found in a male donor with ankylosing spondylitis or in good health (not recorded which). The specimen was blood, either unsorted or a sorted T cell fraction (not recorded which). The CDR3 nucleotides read TGTGCCAGATCCCCCACCGGAAACACCGGGGAGCTGTTTTTT. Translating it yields CARSPTGNTGELFF.